The 21 T cell receptor beta chains in this list originate from one sample, sequenced in a study of control samples from healthy donors and cancer patients. The method was immunoSEQ multiplex PCR; TCRdb's version includes in-frame clones alone and lacks a portion of them. The table includes approximately 150,000 clones, just over 85% detected once. Sequencing used blood. The receptors were gathered from a man younger than 30 in good health.

V and J are TRBV7-3 and TRBJ2-1; the D is unclear. Per germline, CDR1 SGHTA and CDR2 FQGTGA. This CDR3 comprises 13 residues. The ends were cut back, 2 bases at V and 8 bases at J, with 10 bases in the middle. The CDR3 here is CASSLSGPHEQFF. CDR3 DNA sequence: TGTGCCAGCAGCTTATCCGGGCCCCATGAGCAGTTCTTC.

The chain couples TRBV10-3 to TRBJ2-7, with TRBD2 identical over 13 bases. Looked up from germline, CDR1 is ENHRY and CDR2 is SYGVKD. The V and J ends lost 4 bases and 1 base, in that order; junction bases with no gene match: 7. The length of the CDR3 is 17 residues. CDR3 protein: CAISGRGLAGPSYEQYF. CDR3 bases: TGTGCCATCAGTGGCCGGGGACTAGCGGGACCATCCTACGAGCAGTACTTC.

V usage is TRBV24-1 and J usage is TRBJ2-2, with 8 bases matching TRBD2. There are 15 residues in the CDR3. The germline V gene has CDR1 KGHDR and CDR2 SFDVKD. Unmatched junction bases numbered 10, after V lost 8 bases and J lost 6 bases. CDR3 region: CATTAGGGGPGELFF. In nucleotides, the CDR3 is TGTGCCACCACCGCCGGGGGGGGCGGCCCCGGGGAGCTGTTTTTT.

The chain is built from TRBV5-6 and TRBJ1-6; weak D call: TRBD1 (5 bases). Looked up from germline, CDR1 is SGHDT and CDR2 is YYEEEE. The CDR3 has 15 amino acids. V was trimmed by 0 bases and J by 6 bases, leaving 10 bases between them. CDR3 in DNA: TGTGCCAGCAGCTTGGCGGGGACGGGTAATTCACCCCTCCACTTT. Its protein is CASSLAGTGNSPLHF.

The V call is TRBV30, the J call TRBJ2-5, with D perhaps matching TRBD2 (6 bases). Trimming shortened V by 2 bases and J by 5 bases, and 15 bases separated the two germline ends. Germline V gene data show CDR1 as GTSNPN and CDR2 as SVGIG (reference sequence). The CDR3 has 14 residues. This CDR3 reads CAWSPAPGRETQYF. The DNA for the CDR3 is TGTGCCTGGAGTCCGGCCCCAGGGAGGGAGACCCAGTACTTC.

The chain uses TRBV30 and TRBJ1-3; D gene ambiguous. V was trimmed by 2 bases and J by 2 bases, leaving 7 bases between them. Germline V lookup: CDR1 GTSNPN, CDR2 SVGIG (reference sequence). This CDR3 is built from 13 residues. CDR3 in DNA: TGTGCCTGGAGTCAAGGGACTGGAAACACCATATATTTT. This translates into CAWSQGTGNTIYF. Together with reference TRBV30 and TRBJ1-3, the CDR3 gives the full variable domain: SQTIHQWPATLVQPVGSPLSLECTVEGTSNPNLYWYRQAAGRGLQLLFYSVGIGQISSEVPQNLSASRPQDRQFILSSKKLLLSDSGFYLCAWSQGTGNTIYFGEGSWLTVV.

This chain connects TRBV19 to TRBJ2-7, with 8 positions matching TRBD1. This CDR3 has 15 residues. The trim removed 5 bases at V and 2 bases at J, leaving 8 bases unmatched. From germline, CDR1 is LNHDA and CDR2 SQIVND (reference sequence). Here the CDR3 reads CASSAGTGVPYEQYF. DNA of the CDR3: TGTGCCAGTAGTGCTGGGACAGGTGTTCCCTACGAGCAGTACTTC.

The chain has TRBV19 and TRBJ2-7; 10 bases are shared with TRBD1. The germline gives CDR1 LNHDA, CDR2 SQIVND (reference sequence). V was pared by 6 bases and J by 2 bases, with 7 bases of the junction left unmatched. This CDR3 comprises 15 residues. The CDR3 is CASSPGTGVPYEQYF. CDR3 DNA: TGTGCCAGTAGCCCAGGGACAGGGGTCCCCTACGAGCAGTACTTC.

This clone appeared a few times. V gene TRBV27 combines with J gene TRBJ1-5, with a weak D call TRBD1 (6 bases). Germline-derived CDR1 and CDR2 are MNHEY and SMNVEV (reference sequence). The CDR3 has 15 amino acids. V lost 6 bases to trimming and J lost 8 bases, with 20 bases between them. The DNA of the CDR3 is TGTGCCAGCAGATCTCTGCTCGGGGGCGCTGAGCCCCAGCATTTT. Encoded protein: CASRSLLGGAEPQHF.

V usage is TRBV7-6 and J usage is TRBJ1-5; TRBD1 aligns across 12 bases. This CDR3 region has 15 residues. The V segment lost 5 bases and the J segment 7 bases; nucleotides outside the gene matches: 6. Germline lookup yields CDR1 SGHVS and CDR2 FNYEAQ. For the CDR3, the DNA is TGTGCCAGCAGCCCAGGGACAGGGGGCCAACAGCCCCAGCATTTT. It encodes CASSPGTGGQQPQHF.

This rearrangement joins TRBV7-9 to TRBJ1-5, with D possibly being TRBD1 (5 bases). V was pared by 1 base and J by 5 bases, with 9 bases between. Germline-derived CDR1 and CDR2 are SEHNR and FQNEAQ (reference sequence). This CDR3 spans 14 amino acids. This CDR3 is CASSLVGRDQPQHF. In DNA form, the CDR3 reads TGTGCCAGCAGCTTAGTGGGACGGGATCAGCCCCAGCATTTT.

J is TRBJ2-3 and V is TRBV28; D is uncertain. V was trimmed by 5 bases and J by 0 bases, leaving 6 bases between them. Germline V gene data show CDR1 as MDHEN and CDR2 as SYDVKM. The CDR3 has 13 amino acids. In nucleotides, the CDR3 is TGTGCCAGCAGTCCACTTAGCACAGATACGCAGTATTTT. Its translation: CASSPLSTDTQYF.

This chain uses TRBV19 with TRBJ2-7, with 10 positions matching TRBD1. CDR3 length: 16 amino acids. The ends lost 4 bases at V and 5 bases at J; junction bases unmatched: 11. Germline V gene data show CDR1 as LNHDA and CDR2 as SQIVND (reference sequence). CDR3 loop: CASSKGIRDRGHEQYF. The CDR3 DNA sequence: TGTGCCAGTAGTAAGGGAATTCGGGACAGGGGCCACGAGCAGTACTTC.

This chain connects TRBV27 to TRBJ2-7; D may be TRBD1 (6 bases). Trimming cost V 6 bases and J 0 bases, with 9 bases left between them. The CDR3 covers 13 residues. Germline V CDR1 and CDR2: MNHEY, SMNVEV (reference sequence). For the CDR3, the DNA is TGTGCCAGCAGAGACAGGCTCTCCTACGAGCAGTACTTC. Translated: CASRDRLSYEQYF.

CDR3 in DNA: TGTGCCAGCAGTTTGGGGTACGAGCAGTACTTC. It encodes CASSLGYEQYF. This chain connects TRBV6-5 to TRBJ2-7; D is unresolved. The CDR3 totals 11 residues. Germline CDR1 reads MNHEY; CDR2 reads SVGAGI. V lost 4 bases, J lost 4 bases, and 5 bases lay in between.

The chain links TRBV15 to TRBJ1-5; D may be TRBD1 (6 bases). The CDR3 has 16 residues. Trimming removed 1 base at V and 4 bases at J, with 14 bases between. Germline V gene data show CDR1 as LNHNV and CDR2 as YYDKDF (reference sequence). The CDR3: CATSRVGDRSNQPQHF. CDR3 DNA: TGTGCCACCAGCAGAGTTGGAGACAGGAGTAATCAGCCCCAGCATTTT.

V gene TRBV30 combines with J gene TRBJ2-7; possible D gene TRBD1, 6 bases. Germline assignment: CDR1 GTSNPN and CDR2 SVGIG (reference sequence). Trimming pared 1 base from V and 5 bases from J, leaving 15 bases between. This CDR3 region has 14 residues. The CDR3 sequence: CAWSAGVGVDEQYF. DNA of the CDR3: TGTGCCTGGAGTGCAGGGGTAGGGGTCGACGAGCAGTACTTC.

Of note for this clone: The sample holds other DNA sequences that translate to the same CDR3. This chain uses TRBV24-1 with TRBJ1-2, with 8 positions matching TRBD1. There are 14 residues in the CDR3. V gave up 6 bases and J gave up 4 bases; unmatched junction bases: 6. CDR1 and CDR2 (germline): KGHDR, SFDVKD. The CDR3 reads CATSPRQGSYGYTF. In DNA, the CDR3 is TGTGCCACCAGTCCCCGACAGGGGAGCTATGGCTACACCTTC.

This sequence joins TRBV9 and TRBJ2-3; tentatively, D is TRBD1 (5 bases). The CDR3 sequence is 14 residues long. Between the trimmed V and J ends, which lost 4 bases and 0 bases, there was a span of 9 bases. Germline CDR1 and CDR2: SGDLS and YYNGEE. The CDR3 region is CASSSRQSTDTQYF. DNA of the CDR3: TGTGCCAGCAGCTCTCGACAGAGCACAGATACGCAGTATTTT.

The CDR3 bases are TGTGCCAGCAGAGACGGAAGCACCGGGGAGCTGTTTTTT. Translating gives CASRDGSTGELFF. The chain is built from TRBV13 and TRBJ2-2, with unresolved D. CDR1 and CDR2 from the germline V gene are PRHDT and FYEKMQ (reference sequence). CDR3 length: 13 residues. V gave up 6 bases and J gave up 4 bases, with 9 bases separating them.

This chain connects TRBV5-6 to TRBJ2-7; the D is unclear. The germline V and J ends were trimmed by 4 bases and 3 bases, with 20 bases remaining between them. The CDR3 covers 16 residues. Looked up from germline, CDR1 is SGHDT and CDR2 is YYEEEE. The CDR3 DNA is TGTGCCAGCAGCGGTGGAACTGGGCAGGTGGACTACGAGCAGTACTTC. Residues: CASSGGTGQVDYEQYF.